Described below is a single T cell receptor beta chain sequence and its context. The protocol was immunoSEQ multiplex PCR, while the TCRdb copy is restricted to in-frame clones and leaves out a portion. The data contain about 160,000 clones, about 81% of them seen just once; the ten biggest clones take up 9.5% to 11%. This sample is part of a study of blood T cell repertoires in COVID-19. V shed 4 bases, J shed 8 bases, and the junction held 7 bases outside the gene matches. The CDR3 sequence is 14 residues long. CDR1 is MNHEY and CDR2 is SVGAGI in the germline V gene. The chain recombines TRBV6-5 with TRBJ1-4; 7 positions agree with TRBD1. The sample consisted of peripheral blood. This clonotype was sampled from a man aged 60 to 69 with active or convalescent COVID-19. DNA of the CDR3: TGTGCCAGCAGTTCCAACAGGGGACGGGAAAAACTGTTTTTT. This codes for CASSSNRGREKLFF.